Sequencing of this T cell receptor (beta chain) was carried out in a study of T cell repertoires in cytomegalovirus infection. Study-level points and caveats: Predominance within the ex vivo response was attributable to HLA-C-restricted CMV-specific TCR beta clonotypes.

A single record per CDR3 protein comes from TCRdb applying MiXCR to the reads. This sample has fewer than 900,000 distinct CDR3 sequences, with roughly 29% found just once. Of note for this clonotype: Antigen specificity is unknown.

CDR3 length: 14 amino acids. J gave up 6 bases and V 5 bases, and 4 bases lay outside the gene matches. The clonotype was recovered from a human donor in good health (CMV status not recorded). Some clones in this sample may be carry-over from other donors' samples. Sample: cultured CD8+ T cells from PBMCs, taken from culture after CMV antigen stimulation. The genes are TRBV12-3 or TRBV12-4 and TRBJ2-1; 10 positions agree with TRBD1. The CDR3 protein is CASSRTGGSNEQFF. For the CDR3, the DNA is TGTGCCAGCAGTCGGACAGGGGGATCCAATGAGCAGTTCTTC.